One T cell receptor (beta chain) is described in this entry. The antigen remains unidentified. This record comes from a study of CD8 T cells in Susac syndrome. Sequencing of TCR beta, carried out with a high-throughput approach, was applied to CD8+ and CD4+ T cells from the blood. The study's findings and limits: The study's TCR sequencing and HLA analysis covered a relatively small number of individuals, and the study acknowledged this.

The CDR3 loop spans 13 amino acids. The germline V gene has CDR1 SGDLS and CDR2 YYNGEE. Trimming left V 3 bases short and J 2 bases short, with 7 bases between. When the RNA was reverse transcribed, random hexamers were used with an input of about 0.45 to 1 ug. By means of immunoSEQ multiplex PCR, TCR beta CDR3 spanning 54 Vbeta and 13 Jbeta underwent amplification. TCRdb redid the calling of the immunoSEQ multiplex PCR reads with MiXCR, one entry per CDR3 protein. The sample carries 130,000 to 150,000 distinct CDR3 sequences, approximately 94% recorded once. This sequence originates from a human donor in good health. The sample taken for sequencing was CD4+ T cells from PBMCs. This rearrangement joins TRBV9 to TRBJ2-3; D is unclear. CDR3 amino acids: CASSGATTDTQYF. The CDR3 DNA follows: TGTGCCAGCAGCGGCGCAACCACAGATACGCAGTATTTT.